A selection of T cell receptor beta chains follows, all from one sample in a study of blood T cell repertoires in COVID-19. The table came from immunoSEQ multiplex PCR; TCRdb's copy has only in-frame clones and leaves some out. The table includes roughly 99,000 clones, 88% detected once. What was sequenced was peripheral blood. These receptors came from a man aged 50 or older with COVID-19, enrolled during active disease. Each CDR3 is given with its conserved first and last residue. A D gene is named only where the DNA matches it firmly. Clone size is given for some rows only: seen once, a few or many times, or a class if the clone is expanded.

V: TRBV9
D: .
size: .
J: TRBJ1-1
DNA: TGTGCCAGCAGCCCCCGTGGAGGGGGGGGGACTGAAGCTTTCTTT
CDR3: CASSPRGGGGTEAFF

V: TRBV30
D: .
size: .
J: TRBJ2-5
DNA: TGTGCCGGGGGACGGGGGAACCAAGAGACCCAGTACTTC
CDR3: CAGGRGNQETQYF

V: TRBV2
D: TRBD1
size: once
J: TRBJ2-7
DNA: TGTGCCAAAAACCGACAGGGGTCCTACGAGCAGTACTTC
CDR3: CAKNRQGSYEQYF

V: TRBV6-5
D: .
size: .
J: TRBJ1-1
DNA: TGTGCCAGCAGTTACCCCCCCGCTAAAGCTTTCTTT
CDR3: CASSYPPAKAFF

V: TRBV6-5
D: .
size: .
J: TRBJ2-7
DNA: TGTGCCAGCAATCCCAGGGGAACCTACGAGCAGTACTTC
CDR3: CASNPRGTYEQYF

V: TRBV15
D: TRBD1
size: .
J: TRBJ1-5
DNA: TGTGCCACCAGCCAAGCGCGGGACAGGGAACATCAGCCCCAGCATTTT
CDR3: CATSQARDREHQPQHF

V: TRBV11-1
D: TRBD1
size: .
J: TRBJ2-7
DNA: TGTGCCAGCAGCGTCCACAGGGGGGAGCAGTACTTC
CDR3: CASSVHRGEQYF

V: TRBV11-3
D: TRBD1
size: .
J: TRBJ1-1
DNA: TGTGCCAGCAGTGTACAGGGGGGTGAAGCTTTCTTT
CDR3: CASSVQGGEAFF

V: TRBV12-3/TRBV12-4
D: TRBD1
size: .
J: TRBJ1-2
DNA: TGTGCCAGCAGTCTCGGGACAGGGAAGTCATACACCTTC
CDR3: CASSLGTGKSYTF

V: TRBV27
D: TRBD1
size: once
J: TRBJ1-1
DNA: TGTGCCAGCAGAGCGTGGACAGGGGTTGAAGCTTTCTTT
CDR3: CASRAWTGVEAFF

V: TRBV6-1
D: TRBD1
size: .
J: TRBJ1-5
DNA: TGTGCCAGCAGTGAATTGATGACAGGGGCTAGTCAGCCCCAGCATTTT
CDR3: CASSELMTGASQPQHF

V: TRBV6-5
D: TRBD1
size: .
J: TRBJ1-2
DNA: TGTGCCAGCAGTTACTCAACCGGGACAGGGGTTGGTGGCTACACCTTC
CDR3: CASSYSTGTGVGGYTF

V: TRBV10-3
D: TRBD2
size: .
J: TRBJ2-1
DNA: TGTGCCATCAGATCCGGGACTATGGACAATGAGCAGTTCTTC
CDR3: CAIRSGTMDNEQFF

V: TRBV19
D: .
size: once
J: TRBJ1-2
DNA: TGTGCCAGTAAAGGGAGTACTAACTATGGCTACACCTTC
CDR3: CASKGSTNYGYTF

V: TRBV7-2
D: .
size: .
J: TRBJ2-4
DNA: TGTGCCAGCAGCGAACCCCCCCCCGGGAACATTCAGTACTTC
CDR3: CASSEPPPGNIQYF

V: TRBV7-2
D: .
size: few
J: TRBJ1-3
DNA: TGTGCCAGCAGCTTAGGGGGGGGGTCGGCTTTTACTGGAAACACCATATATTTT
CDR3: CASSLGGGSAFTGNTIYF

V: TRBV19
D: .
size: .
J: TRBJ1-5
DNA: TGTGCCAGTAGTATCGGGGATCAGCCCCAGCATTTT
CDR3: CASSIGDQPQHF

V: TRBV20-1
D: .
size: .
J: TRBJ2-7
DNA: TGCAGTGCTAGTTCGGGGTCGAGTGTCTCCGAGCAGTACTTC
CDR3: CSASSGSSVSEQYF

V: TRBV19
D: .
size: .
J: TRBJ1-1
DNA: TGTGCCAGTAGTATCGCAGGGATGGACACTGAAGCTTTCTTT
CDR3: CASSIAGMDTEAFF

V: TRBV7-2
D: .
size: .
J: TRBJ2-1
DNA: TGTGCCAGCAGCTTAGCAGGGGTTAACTACAATGAGCAGTTCTTC
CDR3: CASSLAGVNYNEQFF

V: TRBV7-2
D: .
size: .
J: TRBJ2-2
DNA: TGTGCCAGCAGCTTAGTGGGTAGCCAAGCCGGGGAGCTGTTTTTT
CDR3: CASSLVGSQAGELFF

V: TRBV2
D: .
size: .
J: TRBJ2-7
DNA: TGTGCCAGCACAGAATTAACAGGATCCTACGAGCAGTACTTC
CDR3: CASTELTGSYEQYF

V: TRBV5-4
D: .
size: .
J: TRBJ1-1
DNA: TGTGCCAGCAGCTTTAGGGAGGCGGGTGAAGCTTTCTTT
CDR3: CASSFREAGEAFF

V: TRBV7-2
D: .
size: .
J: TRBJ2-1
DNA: TGTGCCAGCAGCTTAGATTACAGGAGCTCCTACAATGAGCAGTTCTTC
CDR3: CASSLDYRSSYNEQFF

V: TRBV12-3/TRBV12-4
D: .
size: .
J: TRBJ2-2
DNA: TGTGCCAGCAGTTTACGGTACGGGGAGCTGTTTTTT
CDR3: CASSLRYGELFF

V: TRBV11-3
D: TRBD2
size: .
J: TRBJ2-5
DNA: TGTGCCAGCAGCTTAGGACTCCTTGCGGGGGGGACCCAAGAGACCCAGTACTTC
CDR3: CASSLGLLAGGTQETQYF

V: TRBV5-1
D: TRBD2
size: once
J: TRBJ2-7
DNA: TGCGCCAGCAGAGTTGGGGGAGGGGAGCAGTACTTC
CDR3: CASRVGGGEQYF

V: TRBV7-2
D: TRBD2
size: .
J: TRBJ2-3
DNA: TGTGCCAGCAGCCAGGGACTAGCGGGGCGTAGCACAGATACGCAGTATTTT
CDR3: CASSQGLAGRSTDTQYF

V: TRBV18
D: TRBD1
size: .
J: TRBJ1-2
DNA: TGTGCCAGCTCACGAACTGCCGGGACAGATGGGATTGGGGAGTACGGAGGCTACACCTTC
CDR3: CASSRTAGTDGIGEYGGYTF

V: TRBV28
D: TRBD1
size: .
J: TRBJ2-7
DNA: TGTGCCAGCAGTTTATTTGGGACAGGGGGCGCTTCGGCCTTACTCTCCTACGAGCAGTACTTC
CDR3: CASSLFGTGGASALLSYEQYF

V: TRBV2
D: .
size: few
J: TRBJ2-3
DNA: TGTGCCAGCAGTGATTCCCGAGAAGGACAGAATCTGTATTTT
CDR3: CASSDSREGQNLYF

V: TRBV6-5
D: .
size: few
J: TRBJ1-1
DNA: TGTGCCAGCAGTTACTCCGTGAACACTGAAGCTTTCTTT
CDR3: CASSYSVNTEAFF

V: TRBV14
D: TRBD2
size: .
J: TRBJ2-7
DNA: TGTGCCAGCAGCCAAGGGAGCGGGGGGTCCTACGAGCAGTACTTC
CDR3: CASSQGSGGSYEQYF

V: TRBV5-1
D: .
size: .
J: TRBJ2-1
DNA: TGCGCCAGCAGCTCGAGGGGGAACTACAATGAGCAGTTCTTC
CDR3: CASSSRGNYNEQFF

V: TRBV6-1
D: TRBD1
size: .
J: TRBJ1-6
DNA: TGTGCCAGCAGTGAATTGGGACAGGGAGTAGCCCTCCACTTT
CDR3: CASSELGQGVALHF

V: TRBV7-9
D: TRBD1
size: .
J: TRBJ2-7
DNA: TGTGCCAGCAGCTTAAGGGACAGGGGGGGATCCTCCTACGAGCAGTACTTC
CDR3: CASSLRDRGGSSYEQYF

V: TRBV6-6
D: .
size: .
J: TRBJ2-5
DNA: TGTGCCAGCTCCGCCACGAGGAGGGGTCAAGAGACCCAGTACTTC
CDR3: CASSATRRGQETQYF

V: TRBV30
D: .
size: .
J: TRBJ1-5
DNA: TGTGCCTGGAGTGTTACCTCACAGAGCAATCAGCCCCAGCATTTT
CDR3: CAWSVTSQSNQPQHF

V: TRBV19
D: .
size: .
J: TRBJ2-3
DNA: TGTGCCAGTATGTTTGGCGGGGGCACAGATACGCAGTATTTT
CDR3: CASMFGGGTDTQYF

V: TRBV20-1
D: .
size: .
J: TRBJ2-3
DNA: TGCAGTGCTAGTGTTTACACAGATACGCAGTATTTT
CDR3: CSASVYTDTQYF

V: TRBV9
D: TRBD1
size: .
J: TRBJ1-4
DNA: TGTGCCAGCAGCCCCTCCTCGCAACAGGGGACTGAAAAACTGTTTTTT
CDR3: CASSPSSQQGTEKLFF

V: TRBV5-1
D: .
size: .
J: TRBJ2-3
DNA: TGCGCCAGCAGCTTGTCGGGTACAGATACGCAGTATTTT
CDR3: CASSLSGTDTQYF

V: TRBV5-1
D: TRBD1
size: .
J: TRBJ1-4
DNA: TGCGCCAGCAACACAGGGGGCGATGAAAAACTGTTTTTT
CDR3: CASNTGGDEKLFF

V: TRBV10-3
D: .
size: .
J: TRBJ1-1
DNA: TGTGCCATCAGCACCGACCAGGGGAACACTGAAGCTTTCTTT
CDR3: CAISTDQGNTEAFF

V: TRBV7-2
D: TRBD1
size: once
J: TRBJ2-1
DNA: TGTGCCAGCAGCCCGAAGCCACAGGGGGTAAGCTACAATGAGCAGTTCTTC
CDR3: CASSPKPQGVSYNEQFF

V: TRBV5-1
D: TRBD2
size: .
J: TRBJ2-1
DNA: TGCGCCAGCAGCAAGACTAGCGGGGGGGTAAATGAGCAGTTCTTC
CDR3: CASSKTSGGVNEQFF